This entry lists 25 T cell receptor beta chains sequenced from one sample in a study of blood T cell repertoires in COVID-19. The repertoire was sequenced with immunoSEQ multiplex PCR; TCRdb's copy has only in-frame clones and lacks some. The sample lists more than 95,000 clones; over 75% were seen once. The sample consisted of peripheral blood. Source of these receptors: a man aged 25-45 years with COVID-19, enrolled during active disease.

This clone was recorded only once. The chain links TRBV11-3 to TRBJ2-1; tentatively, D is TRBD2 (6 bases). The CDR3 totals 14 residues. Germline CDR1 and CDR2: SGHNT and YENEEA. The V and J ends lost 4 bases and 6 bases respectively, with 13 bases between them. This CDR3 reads CASSWSSGSNEQFF. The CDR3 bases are TGTGCCAGCAGCTGGTCATCCGGGAGCAATGAGCAGTTCTTC.

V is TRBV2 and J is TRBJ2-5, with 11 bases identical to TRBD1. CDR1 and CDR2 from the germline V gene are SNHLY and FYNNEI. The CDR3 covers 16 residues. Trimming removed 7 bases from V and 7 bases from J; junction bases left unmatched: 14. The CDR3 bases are TGTGCCAGCACCCCAAGCGCGGACAGGGGGCGGGGGACCCAGTACTTC. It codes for CASTPSADRGRGTQYF. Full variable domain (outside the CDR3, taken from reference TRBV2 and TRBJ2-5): EPEVTQTPSHQVTQMGQEVILRCVPISNHLYFYWYRQILGQKVEFLVSFYNNEISEKSEIFDDQFSVERPDGSNFTLKIRSTKLEDSAMYFCASTPSADRGRGTQYFGPGTRLLVL.

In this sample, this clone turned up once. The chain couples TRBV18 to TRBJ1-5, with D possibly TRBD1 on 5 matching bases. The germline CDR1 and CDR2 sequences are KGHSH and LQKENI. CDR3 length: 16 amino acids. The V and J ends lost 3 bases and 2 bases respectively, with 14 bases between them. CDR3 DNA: TGTGCCAGCTCACCGGCGCAGGGATCTCGCAATCAGCCCCAGCATTTT. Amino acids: CASSPAQGSRNQPQHF.

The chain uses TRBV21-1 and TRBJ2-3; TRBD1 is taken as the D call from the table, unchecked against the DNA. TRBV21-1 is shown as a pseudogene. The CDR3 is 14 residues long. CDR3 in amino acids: CASSGQRCTDTQYF. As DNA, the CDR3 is TGTGCCAGCAGCGGACAGCGTTGCACAGATACGCAGTATTTT.

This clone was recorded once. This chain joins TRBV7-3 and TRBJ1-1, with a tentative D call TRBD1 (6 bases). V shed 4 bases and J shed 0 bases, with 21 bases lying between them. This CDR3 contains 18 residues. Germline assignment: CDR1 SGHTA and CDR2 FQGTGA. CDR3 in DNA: TGTGCCAGCAGCTCCTTTGGGGGGGCTTGGGAAATGAACACTGAAGCTTTCTTT. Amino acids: CASSSFGGAWEMNTEAFF.

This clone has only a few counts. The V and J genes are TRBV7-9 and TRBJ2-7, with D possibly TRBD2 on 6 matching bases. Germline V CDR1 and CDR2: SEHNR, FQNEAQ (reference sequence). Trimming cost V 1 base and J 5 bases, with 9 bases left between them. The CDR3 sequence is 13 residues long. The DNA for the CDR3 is TGTGCCAGCAGCTTAGACGGGGGAAACGAGCAGTACTTC. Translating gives CASSLDGGNEQYF.

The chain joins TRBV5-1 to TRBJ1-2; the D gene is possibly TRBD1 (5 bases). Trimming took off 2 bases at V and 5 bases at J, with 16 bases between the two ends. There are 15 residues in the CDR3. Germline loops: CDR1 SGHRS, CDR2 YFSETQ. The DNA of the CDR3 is TGCGCCAGCAGCTTTGACACAGGCAGTCGTTATGGCTACACCTTC. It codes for CASSFDTGSRYGYTF. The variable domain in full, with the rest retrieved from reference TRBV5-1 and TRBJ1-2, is KAGVTQTPRYLIKTRGQQVTLSCSPISGHRSVSWYQQTPGQGLQFLFEYFSETQRNKGNFPGRFSGRQFSNSRSEMNVSTLELGDSALYLCASSFDTGSRYGYTFGSGTRLTVV.

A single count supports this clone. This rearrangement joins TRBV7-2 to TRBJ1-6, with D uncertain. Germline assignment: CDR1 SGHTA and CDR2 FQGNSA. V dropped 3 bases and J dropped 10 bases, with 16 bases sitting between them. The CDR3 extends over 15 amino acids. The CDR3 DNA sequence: TGTGCCAGCAGCTTTAGTCGCTACACGGGATCACCCCTCCACTTT. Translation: CASSFSRYTGSPLHF.

CDR3 amino acids: CASSVESGDRGNTIYF. The DNA for the CDR3 is TGTGCCAGCAGCGTAGAGTCCGGAGACAGGGGAAACACCATATATTTT. The chain is built from TRBV9 and TRBJ1-3, with a possible D match to TRBD1 (6 bases). This CDR3 is built from 16 residues. Germline CDR1 is SGDLS and CDR2 is YYNGEE. V was pared by 0 bases and J by 4 bases, with 14 bases between.

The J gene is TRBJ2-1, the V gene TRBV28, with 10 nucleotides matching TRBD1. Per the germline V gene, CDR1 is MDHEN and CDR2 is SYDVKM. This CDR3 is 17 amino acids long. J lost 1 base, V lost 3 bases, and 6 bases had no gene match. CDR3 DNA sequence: TGTGCCAGCAGTTTCGTCCGGGACAGGGGTTCCTACAATGAGCAGTTCTTC. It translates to CASSFVRDRGSYNEQFF.

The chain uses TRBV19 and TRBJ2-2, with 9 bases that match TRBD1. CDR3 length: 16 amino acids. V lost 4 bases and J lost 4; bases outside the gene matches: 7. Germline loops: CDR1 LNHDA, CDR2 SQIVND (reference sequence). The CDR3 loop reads CASSKNRGLVTGELFF. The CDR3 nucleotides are TGTGCCAGTAGTAAAAACAGGGGGCTAGTCACCGGGGAGCTGTTTTTT.

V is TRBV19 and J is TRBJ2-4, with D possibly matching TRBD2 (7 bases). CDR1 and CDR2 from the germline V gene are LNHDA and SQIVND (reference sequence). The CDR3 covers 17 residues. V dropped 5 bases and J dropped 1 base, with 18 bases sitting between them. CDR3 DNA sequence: TGTGCCAGTAGTCCCCTCCGGGGGGCAAAGGCCAAAAACATTCAGTACTTC. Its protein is CASSPLRGAKAKNIQYF.

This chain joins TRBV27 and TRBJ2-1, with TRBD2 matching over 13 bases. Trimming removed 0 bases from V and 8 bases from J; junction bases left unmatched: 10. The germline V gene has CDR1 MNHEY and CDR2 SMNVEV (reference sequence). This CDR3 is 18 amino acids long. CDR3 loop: CASSLSFGLAGDTDEQFF. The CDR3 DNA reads TGTGCCAGCAGTTTATCGTTTGGACTAGCGGGAGATACGGATGAGCAGTTCTTC.

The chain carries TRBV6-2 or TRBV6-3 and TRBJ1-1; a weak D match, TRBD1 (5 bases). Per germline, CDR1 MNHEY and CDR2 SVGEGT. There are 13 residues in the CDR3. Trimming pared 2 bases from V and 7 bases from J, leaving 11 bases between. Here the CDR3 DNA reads TGTGCCAGCAGTTACGAACCTGACAGTGAAGCTTTCTTT. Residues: CASSYEPDSEAFF.

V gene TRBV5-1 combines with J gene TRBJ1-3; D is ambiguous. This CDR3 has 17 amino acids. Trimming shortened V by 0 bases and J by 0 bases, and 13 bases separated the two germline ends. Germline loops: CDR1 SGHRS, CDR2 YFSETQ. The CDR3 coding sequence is TGCGCCAGCAGCTTGGGAGCGGGGTTGAGCTCTGGAAACACCATATATTTT. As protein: CASSLGAGLSSGNTIYF.

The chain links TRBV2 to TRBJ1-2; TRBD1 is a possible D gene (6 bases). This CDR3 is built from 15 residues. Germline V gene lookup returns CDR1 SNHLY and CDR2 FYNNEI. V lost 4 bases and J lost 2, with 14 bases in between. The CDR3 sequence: CASSGVRGTNYGYTF. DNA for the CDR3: TGTGCCAGCAGTGGGGTGAGGGGGACCAACTATGGCTACACCTTC. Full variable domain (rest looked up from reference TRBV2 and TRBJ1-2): EPEVTQTPSHQVTQMGQEVILRCVPISNHLYFYWYRQILGQKVEFLVSFYNNEISEKSEIFDDQFSVERPDGSNFTLKIRSTKLEDSAMYFCASSGVRGTNYGYTFGSGTRLTVV.

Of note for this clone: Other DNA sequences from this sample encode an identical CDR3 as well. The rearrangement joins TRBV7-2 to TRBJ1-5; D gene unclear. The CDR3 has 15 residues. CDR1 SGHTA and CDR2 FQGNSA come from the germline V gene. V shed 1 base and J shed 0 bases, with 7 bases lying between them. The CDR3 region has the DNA TGTGCCAGCAGCTTAGGAGGGTATAGCAATCAGCCCCAGCATTTT. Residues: CASSLGGYSNQPQHF.

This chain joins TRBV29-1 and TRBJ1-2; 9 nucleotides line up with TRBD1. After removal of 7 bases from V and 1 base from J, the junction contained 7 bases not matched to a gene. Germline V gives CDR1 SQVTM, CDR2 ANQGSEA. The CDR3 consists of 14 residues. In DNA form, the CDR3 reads TGCAGCGCTCCTACGGACAGGGGTAACTATGGCTACACCTTC. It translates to CSAPTDRGNYGYTF.

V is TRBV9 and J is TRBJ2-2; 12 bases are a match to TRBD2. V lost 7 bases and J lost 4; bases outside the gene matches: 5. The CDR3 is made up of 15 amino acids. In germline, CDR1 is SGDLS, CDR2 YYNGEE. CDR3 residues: CASHGLAGSTGELFF. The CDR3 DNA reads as TGTGCCAGCCACGGACTAGCGGGAAGCACCGGGGAGCTGTTTTTT. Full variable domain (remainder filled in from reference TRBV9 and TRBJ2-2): DSGVTQTPKHLITATGQRVTLRCSPRSGDLSVYWYQQSLDQGLQFLIQYYNGEERAKGNILERFSAQQFPDLHSELNLSSLELGDSALYFCASHGLAGSTGELFFGEGSRLTVL.

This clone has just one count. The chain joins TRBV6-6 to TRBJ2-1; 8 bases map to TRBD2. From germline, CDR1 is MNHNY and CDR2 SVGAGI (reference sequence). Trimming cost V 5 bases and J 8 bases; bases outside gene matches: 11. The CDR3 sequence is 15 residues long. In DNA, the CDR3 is TGTGCCAGCAGTCAACTAGCGGACCCTGGGTATGAGCAGTTCTTC. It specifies CASSQLADPGYEQFF.

Written as DNA, the CDR3 is TGTGCCAGCAGCCATTCCGGGAGTACCTACAATGAGCAGTTCTTC. This sequence encodes CASSHSGSTYNEQFF. V is TRBV3-1 (or the pseudogene TRBV3-2) and J is TRBJ2-1, with a possible D match to TRBD2 (6 bases). CDR1 and CDR2 (germline): LGHDT, YNNKEL (reference sequence). The CDR3 totals 15 residues. The germline V and J ends were trimmed by 3 bases and 2 bases, with 11 bases remaining between them.

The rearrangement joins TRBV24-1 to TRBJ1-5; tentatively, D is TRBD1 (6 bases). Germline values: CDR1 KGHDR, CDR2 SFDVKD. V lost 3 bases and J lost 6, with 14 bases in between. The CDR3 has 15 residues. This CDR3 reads CATSDPAWGPQPQHF. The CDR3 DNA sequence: TGTGCCACCAGTGATCCCGCCTGGGGGCCTCAGCCCCAGCATTTT.

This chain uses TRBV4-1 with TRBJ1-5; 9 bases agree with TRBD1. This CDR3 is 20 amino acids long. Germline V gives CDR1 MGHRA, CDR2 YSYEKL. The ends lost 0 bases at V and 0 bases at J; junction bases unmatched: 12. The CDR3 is CASSQDGIGTGPYSNQPQHF. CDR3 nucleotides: TGCGCCAGCAGCCAAGATGGAATCGGGACAGGGCCCTATAGCAATCAGCCCCAGCATTTT.

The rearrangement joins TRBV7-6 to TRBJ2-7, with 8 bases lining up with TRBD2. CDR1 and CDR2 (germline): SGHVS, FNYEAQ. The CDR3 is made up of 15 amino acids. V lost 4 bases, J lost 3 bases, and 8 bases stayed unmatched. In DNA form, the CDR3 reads TGTGCCAGCAGCTCTCAGCCGGCGGGAGGCTACGAGCAGTACTTC. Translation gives CASSSQPAGGYEQYF.

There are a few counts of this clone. CDR3 residues: CASSSDYLRGVAEQYF. In DNA, the CDR3 is TGTGCCAGCAGTTCTGACTATTTGCGGGGGGTAGCCGAGCAGTACTTC. The chain has TRBV6-5 and TRBJ2-7; 8 bases match TRBD2. Germline V gives CDR1 MNHEY, CDR2 SVGAGI. The CDR3 loop spans 16 amino acids. V lost 4 bases and J lost 6; bases outside the gene matches: 14.